The following is a TCR beta chain sequence with its context. The sample is drawn from a study of technical replicates of blood from a few donors. The CDR3 has 13 amino acids. The junction had 2 bases not matched to a gene; V was cut back by 6 bases and J by 2 bases. The germline CDR1 and CDR2 sequences are MNHNS and SASEGT. Libraries were prepared by immunoSEQ multiplex PCR; TCRdb keeps only in-frame clonotypes and omits some of them. This sample carries approximately 93,000 clones, 94% of them seen once, and the ten largest clones take under 0.3%. The sequencing sample was made of T cells isolated from PBMCs. This TCR came from a human donor in good health. The J gene is TRBJ2-3, the V gene TRBV6-1; 7 bases are shared with TRBD2. CDR3 sequence (DNA): TGTGCCAGCAGGGGAGGGGACACAGATACGCAGTATTTT. Translation gives CASRGGDTDTQYF.